The rows below give T cell receptor beta chains drawn from one sample of a study of cytomegalovirus exposure and HLA in healthy donors. Profiling relied on immunoSEQ multiplex PCR, and the TCRdb table lists in-frame clones only, not all of them. This sample carries around 100,000 clones, 65% to 75% of them seen once, and the ten largest clones take roughly 4.4%. Source material: PBMCs. These receptors were taken from a man under 40 in good health and CMV-seropositive. Each CDR3 is given with its conserved first and last residue. A D gene is named only where the DNA matches it firmly. Clone size is not always given. Where it is, it says once, few, many or a class for expanded clones.

abundance	d_gene	v_gene	j_gene	CDR3aa	CDR3nt
NA	NA	TRBV4-3	TRBJ1-2	CASSSGGDGYTF	TGCGCCAGCAGCTCTGGCGGGGATGGCTACACCTTC
NA	TRBD1	TRBV30	TRBJ1-2	CASPGQGSSNYGYTF	TGTGCCTCTCCGGGACAGGGGTCTTCCAACTATGGCTACACCTTC
many	TRBD1	TRBV2	TRBJ1-5	CASRGQGTLLIRQPQHF	TGTGCCAGCAGAGGACAGGGGACGCTTTTAATTCGACAGCCCCAGCATTTT
NA	NA	TRBV7-2	TRBJ2-7	CASSPWGRVEQYF	TGTGCCAGCAGCCCCTGGGGGCGGGTGGAGCAGTACTTC
NA	TRBD1	TRBV18	TRBJ2-1	CASSPGQQNNEQFF	TGTGCCAGCTCACCGGGACAGCAGAACAATGAGCAGTTCTTC
NA	NA	TRBV18	TRBJ2-3	CASSSFSMTDTQYF	TGTGCCAGCTCATCTTTTAGCATGACAGATACGCAGTATTTT
NA	NA	TRBV10-2	TRBJ2-2	CASSEGILVAGELFF	TGCGCCAGCAGTGAGGGTATACTAGTGGCCGGGGAGCTGTTTTTT
NA	NA	TRBV28	TRBJ2-2	CASSSGVANTGELFF	TGTGCCAGCAGTTCAGGGGTCGCGAACACCGGGGAGCTGTTTTTT
NA	TRBD1	TRBV7-9	TRBJ2-5	CASSLGTGRGETQYF	TGTGCCAGCAGCTTGGGGACAGGGAGAGGTGAGACCCAGTACTTC
once	TRBD1	TRBV29-1	TRBJ2-5	CSALDGTGKETQYF	TGCAGCGCCCTCGATGGGACAGGAAAAGAGACCCAGTACTTC
few	NA	TRBV7-7	TRBJ2-3	CASSLALGGTDTQYF	TGTGCCAGCAGCTTAGCGCTAGGGGGCACAGATACGCAGTATTTT
few	TRBD2	TRBV6-5	TRBJ2-7	CASSVGASGTYEQYF	TGTGCCAGCAGTGTTGGGGCTAGCGGCACCTACGAGCAGTACTTC
NA	NA	TRBV19	TRBJ1-5	CASSMIAGSNNQPQHF	TGTGCCAGTAGTATGATTGCGGGGTCGAACAATCAGCCCCAGCATTTT
NA	TRBD2	TRBV6-6	TRBJ2-7	CASTLTPLAGPYEQYF	TGTGCCAGCACCCTTACCCCGCTAGCGGGACCCTACGAGCAGTACTTC
NA	TRBD1	TRBV29-1	TRBJ1-5	CSAATGAYSNQPQHF	TGCAGCGCGGCGACAGGGGCCTATAGCAATCAGCCCCAGCATTTT
large	TRBD1	TRBV5-1	TRBJ2-7	CASSLGQGPYEQYF	TGCGCCAGCAGCTTGGGACAGGGCCCCTACGAGCAGTACTTC
NA	TRBD2	TRBV7-6	TRBJ2-2	CASRPTSGGTGELFF	TGTGCCAGCAGGCCGACTAGCGGGGGTACCGGGGAGCTGTTTTTT
few	NA	TRBV5-1	TRBJ2-5	CASSFAGQETQYF	TGCGCCAGCAGCTTCGCGGGCCAAGAGACCCAGTACTTC
NA	NA	TRBV10-3	TRBJ2-7	CAIQGTNYEQYF	TGTGCCATTCAGGGGACCAACTACGAGCAGTACTTC
once	TRBD1	TRBV19	TRBJ1-5	CASSITGEGNQPQHF	TGTGCCAGTAGTATCACAGGGGAGGGCAATCAGCCCCAGCATTTT
NA	NA	TRBV19	TRBJ1-2	CASRLSRSAFHGYTF	TGTGCCAGTAGACTATCGCGGAGCGCCTTCCATGGCTACACCTTC
NA	NA	TRBV9	TRBJ2-3	CASSVYGGSSTDTQYF	TGTGCCAGCAGCGTATATGGCGGGTCTAGCACAGATACGCAGTATTTT